In this sample, the clone carrying this TCR beta chain turned up a few times. Antigen unknown. Trimming left V 5 bases short and J 2 bases short, with 10 bases between. Germline CDR1 MNHEY, CDR2 SMNVEV (reference sequence). The CDR3 extends over 13 amino acids. The data originate from a study of T-cell reconstitution after alpha-beta-depleted transplantation in children. Study-wide points: In patients about two months after transplant, alpha-beta T cells reportedly arose from several hundred expanded graft clones.

Unique molecular identifiers tagged the TCRbeta library. TCRdb reprocessed the PCR reads via MiXCR and lists one record per CDR3 protein. The sample comprises 330,000 or so distinct CDR3 sequences, roughly 9.1% of which are singletons, and approximately 7% rests with the top ten. V gene TRBV27 combines with J gene TRBJ2-7; tentatively, D is TRBD2 (5 bases). The sample consisted of PBMCs, taken before TCRalphabeta/CD19-depleted stem cell transplant. This clonotype was obtained from a boy under two years old with acute myeloid leukemia, due to receive a stem cell transplant. CDR3 amino acids: CASSRASPYEQYF. The CDR3 region has the DNA TGTGCCAGCAGTCGGGCTAGCCCCTACGAGCAGTACTTC.